Presented here are 22 T cell receptor beta chains from one specimen sequenced in a study of beta chain features in type 1 diabetes. Study-level points and caveats: Shortening that was moderate but significant affected the TCRB CDR3s of Type 1 diabetes patients in all four CD4+ subsets.

All of the isolated RNA was reverse transcribed, so expressed TCRB transcripts were sequenced. Using immunoSEQ multiplex PCR, the repertoire was profiled, and TCRdb retains in-frame clones only, with some absent. Among around 250,000 clones listed, over 20% were seen once. Antigens for these TCRs are unknown. The sample taken for sequencing was naive CD4+ T cells from blood. The receptors here all came from a woman between 40 and 55 years old with type 1 diabetes.

V gene TRBV25-1 combines with J gene TRBJ2-2, with 7 nucleotides matching TRBD2. The CDR3 is 16 amino acids. V was pared by 4 bases and J by 1 base, with 6 bases of the junction left unmatched. Germline CDR1 reads MGHDK; CDR2 reads SYGVNS. Here the CDR3 DNA reads TGTGCCAGCAGTGTATGGGGGAGGGGGAACACCGGGGAGCTGTTTTTT. Its translation: CASSVWGRGNTGELFF. The full variable domain, completed using reference TRBV25-1 and TRBJ2-2, is EADIYQTPRYLVIGTGKKITLECSQTMGHDKMYWYQQDPGMELHLIHYSYGVNSTEKGDLSSESTVSRIRTEHFPLTLESARPSHTSQYLCASSVWGRGNTGELFFGEGSRLTVL.

This chain connects TRBV9 to TRBJ2-5, with 11 bases aligning to TRBD2. CDR3 size: 16 residues. V was pared by 0 bases and J by 4 bases, with 5 bases of the junction left unmatched. Per germline, CDR1 SGDLS and CDR2 YYNGEE. As DNA, the CDR3 is TGTGCCAGCAGCGTAGTAGCGGGGGGGCCGGTAGAGACCCAGTACTTC. Translating gives CASSVVAGGPVETQYF.

V gene TRBV7-9 combines with J gene TRBJ1-4, with 9 positions matching TRBD1. Germline V gene data show CDR1 as SEHNR and CDR2 as FQNEAQ (reference sequence). This CDR3 contains 15 residues. V dropped 5 bases and J dropped 6; count of bases not matched to a gene: 7. In DNA, the CDR3 is TGTGCCAGCAGCCCTACCTGGGACAGGGATGAAAAACTGTTTTTT. Translated, it gives CASSPTWDRDEKLFF.

This chain uses TRBV7-2 with TRBJ2-5; D remains unclear. The CDR3 has 18 amino acids. Between the trimmed V and J ends, which lost 2 bases and 1 base, there was a span of 20 bases. Germline values: CDR1 SGHTA, CDR2 FQGNSA. The CDR3: CASSLKPPLAVSQETQYF. The CDR3 DNA reads as TGTGCCAGCAGCTTAAAACCTCCCCTTGCAGTGTCCCAAGAGACCCAGTACTTC. The variable domain in full, completed from reference TRBV7-2 and TRBJ2-5, reads GAGVSQSPSNKVTEKGKDVELRCDPISGHTALYWYRQSLGQGLEFLIYFQGNSAPDKSGLPSDRFSAERTGGSVSTLTIQRTQQEDSAVYLCASSLKPPLAVSQETQYFGPGTRLLVL.

The chain has TRBV19 and TRBJ2-5, with a possible D match to TRBD2 (5 bases). The germline CDR1 and CDR2 sequences are LNHDA and SQIVND (reference sequence). V was clipped by 6 bases and J by 5 bases, with 7 bases between them. The length of the CDR3 is 11 residues. CDR3 nucleotides: TGTGCCAGTAGGGGAGCGGAGACCCAGTACTTC. Its translation: CASRGAETQYF.

Only a few counts were recorded for this clone. CDR3 sequence reads: CASSPTSGSTDTQYF. CDR3 in DNA: TGTGCCAGCAGCCCTACTAGCGGTTCAACAGATACGCAGTATTTT. The rearrangement links TRBV6-5 to TRBJ2-3; 8 nucleotides line up with TRBD2. The junction had 8 bases not matched to a gene; V was cut back by 6 bases and J by 3 bases. This CDR3 is 15 amino acids long. The germline gives CDR1 MNHEY, CDR2 SVGAGI.

This clone was seen more than once but under ten times. The CDR3 DNA follows: TGTGCCAGCAGTTCACAGGGGAGCTCCTACGAGCAGTACTTC. Residues: CASSSQGSSYEQYF. The V call is TRBV28, the J call TRBJ2-7; the match to TRBD1 covers 7 bases. In germline, CDR1 is MDHEN, CDR2 SYDVKM. The CDR3 is 14 amino acids. J gave up 0 bases and V 4 bases, and 3 bases lay outside the gene matches.

The rearrangement joins TRBV5-1 to TRBJ2-1, with 11 nucleotides matching TRBD2. The J segment lost 7 bases and the V segment lost 1 base, leaving 7 bases of the junction unmatched. Looked up from germline, CDR1 is SGHRS and CDR2 is YFSETQ. The CDR3 has 16 residues. Here the CDR3 DNA reads TGCGCCAGCAGCTTGCCGGGACTAGCGGCTGCAAATGAGCAGTTCTTC. This encodes CASSLPGLAAANEQFF.

This clone was seen more than once but under ten times. This chain connects TRBV4-1 to TRBJ2-5; 8 positions agree with TRBD1. With V trimmed by 3 bases and J by 2 bases, 8 bases remained unmatched. CDR1 and CDR2 from the germline V gene are MGHRA and YSYEKL. The CDR3 extends over 16 amino acids. CDR3 sequence (DNA): TGCGCCAGCAGCCAGAGCTTCACAGGGGGACAAGAGACCCAGTACTTC. This sequence encodes CASSQSFTGGQETQYF.

The chain couples TRBV29-1 to TRBJ2-5; TRBD2 agrees at 7 bases. The V segment lost 3 bases and the J segment 7 bases; nucleotides outside the gene matches: 11. This CDR3 is built from 14 residues. Germline assignment: CDR1 SQVTM and CDR2 ANQGSEA. CDR3 in amino acids: CSVDASGRWGTQYF. CDR3 nucleotide sequence: TGCAGCGTTGACGCTAGCGGAAGGTGGGGGACCCAGTACTTC. The full variable domain, with the rest looked up from reference TRBV29-1 and TRBJ2-5, is SAVISQKPSRDICQRGTSLTIQCQVDSQVTMMFWYRQQPGQSLTLIATANQGSEATYESGFVIDKFPISRPNLTFSTLTVSNMSPEDSSIYLCSVDASGRWGTQYFGPGTRLLVL.

This clone was counted between two and nine times. The rearrangement joins TRBV6-5 to TRBJ1-2; TRBD1 is a possible D gene (6 bases). This CDR3 is built from 15 residues. The germline V gene has CDR1 MNHEY and CDR2 SVGAGI. Between the trimmed V and J ends, which lost 4 bases and 7 bases, there was a span of 19 bases. CDR3 region: CASSSPTVGGVGYTF. Written as DNA, the CDR3 is TGTGCCAGCAGTTCGCCTACAGTAGGGGGTGTTGGCTACACCTTC.

The rearrangement joins TRBV28 to TRBJ1-5; possible D gene TRBD1, 6 bases. The V end was cut by 6 bases, the J end by 16 bases, with 31 bases between. The germline V gene encodes CDR1 MDHEN and CDR2 SYDVKM. The CDR3 spans 16 residues. Written as DNA, the CDR3 is TGTGCCAGCAGCCACGGACAGCTGATCCCATATACGGTAGGACATTTT. Residues: CASSHGQLIPYTVGHF.

The V gene is TRBV29-1, the J gene TRBJ1-1; no clear D. Germline assignment: CDR1 SQVTM and CDR2 ANQGSEA. V lost 4 bases and J lost 0, with 9 bases in between. The CDR3 runs to 13 residues. The DNA of the CDR3 is TGCAGCGTTGCTACTAGAATGAACACTGAAGCTTTCTTT. Protein sequence: CSVATRMNTEAFF.

The chain couples TRBV29-1 to TRBJ2-2, with D perhaps TRBD2 (5 bases). V lost 7 bases to trimming and J lost 6 bases, with 12 bases between them. Germline lookup yields CDR1 SQVTM and CDR2 ANQGSEA. The CDR3 contains 12 residues. CDR3 DNA sequence: TGCAGCGCCGGGGAAGCTTCCGGGGAGCTGTTTTTT. Amino acid sequence: CSAGEASGELFF.

The chain links TRBV7-2 to TRBJ2-5, with 11 bases fitting TRBD1. J lost 7 bases, V lost 2 bases, and 3 bases had no gene match. Germline CDR1 SGHTA, CDR2 FQGNSA. The CDR3 runs 14 residues. The CDR3 nucleotides read TGTGCCAGCAGCTTAACGGGACAGGGGGTGACCCAGTACTTC. It translates to CASSLTGQGVTQYF.

This clone has a handful of counts. The chain combines TRBV18 with TRBJ2-7; 7 bases fit TRBD2. This CDR3 is 16 amino acids long. The V gene end was trimmed by 4 bases and the J gene end by 7 bases; junction bases not matched to a gene: 16. Looked up from germline, CDR1 is KGHSH and CDR2 is LQKENI. CDR3 residues: CASSLRLAEGRAEQYF. DNA of the CDR3: TGTGCCAGCTCACTCCGACTAGCTGAGGGACGAGCGGAGCAGTACTTC. Supplemented by reference TRBV18 and TRBJ2-7, the full variable domain reads NAGVMQNPRHLVRRRGQEARLRCSPMKGHSHVYWYRQLPEEGLKFMVYLQKENIIDESGMPKERFSAEFPKEGPSILRIQQVVRGDSAAYFCASSLRLAEGRAEQYFGPGTRLTVT.

This clone was found a few times. The chain couples TRBV23-1 to TRBJ2-1, with TRBD1 identical over 7 bases. TRBV23-1 belongs to the ORF category, with a function that is uncertain. The CDR3 is made up of 14 amino acids. V was clipped by 6 bases and J by 9 bases; unmatched bases: 11. CDR3 sequence: CASSHRQGESEQFF. The CDR3 DNA follows: TGCGCCAGCAGCCATCGACAGGGAGAGAGTGAGCAGTTCTTC.

The chain carries TRBV7-9 and TRBJ1-1, with TRBD1 as a possible D gene (5 bases). In germline, CDR1 is SEHNR, CDR2 FQNEAQ (reference sequence). Deletions cut 2 bases from V and 5 bases from J, with 12 bases between. The CDR3 length is 14 residues. CDR3 DNA: TGTGCCAGCAGCTTACAAGGGGATGCGACTGAAGCTTTCTTT. Amino acid sequence: CASSLQGDATEAFF.

There are a few counts of this clone. The chain employs TRBV9 and TRBJ2-6; D gene uncertain. Germline V CDR1 and CDR2: SGDLS, YYNGEE. CDR3 length equals 14 residues. With 3 bases removed from V and 0 bases from J, the gap between germline ends came to 4 bases. CDR3 residues: CASSDRSGANVLTF. In DNA, the CDR3 is TGTGCCAGCAGCGATCGCTCTGGGGCCAACGTCCTGACTTTC.

This clone was counted between two and nine times. Other DNA sequences in this specimen translate into the identical CDR3. The V gene is TRBV5-1, the J gene TRBJ1-5, with D hard to call. This CDR3 spans 13 amino acids. Per the germline V gene, CDR1 is SGHRS and CDR2 is YFSETQ. Trimming removed 4 bases from V and 5 bases from J, with 10 bases in between. CDR3 region: CASSLDGDQPQHF. CDR3 bases: TGCGCCAGCAGCCTAGACGGGGATCAGCCCCAGCATTTT.

This clone was detected only a few times. The J gene is TRBJ2-1, the V gene TRBV27; D remains unclear. CDR3 size: 14 residues. Germline lookup yields CDR1 MNHEY and CDR2 SMNVEV (reference sequence). The V end was cut by 4 bases, the J end by 6 bases, with 13 bases between. Here the CDR3 reads CASSWLGSGNEQFF. The CDR3 DNA sequence: TGTGCCAGCAGTTGGCTAGGATCCGGCAATGAGCAGTTCTTC.

The chain links TRBV9 to TRBJ2-7; D possibly corresponds to TRBD1 (6 bases). CDR1 and CDR2 (germline): SGDLS, YYNGEE. The V end lost 4 bases, the J end lost 3 bases, and 11 bases lay between the germline ends. The CDR3 loop spans 13 amino acids. The CDR3 nucleotides are TGTGCCAGCAGCCGAGTACAGGGCTACGAGCAGTACTTC. Translated, it gives CASSRVQGYEQYF.